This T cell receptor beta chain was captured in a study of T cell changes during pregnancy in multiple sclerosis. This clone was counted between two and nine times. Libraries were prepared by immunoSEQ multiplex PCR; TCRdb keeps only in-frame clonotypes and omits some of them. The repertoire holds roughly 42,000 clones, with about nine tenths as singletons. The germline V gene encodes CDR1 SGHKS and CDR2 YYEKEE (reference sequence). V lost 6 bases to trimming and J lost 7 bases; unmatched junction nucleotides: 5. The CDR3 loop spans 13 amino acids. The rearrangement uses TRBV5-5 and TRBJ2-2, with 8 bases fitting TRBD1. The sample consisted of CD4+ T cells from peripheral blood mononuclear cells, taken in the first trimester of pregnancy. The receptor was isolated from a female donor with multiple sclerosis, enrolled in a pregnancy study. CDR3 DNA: TGTGCCAGCACAGGGGGCATAAACGGGGAGCTGTTTTTT. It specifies CASTGGINGELFF.